This T cell receptor beta chain originates from a study of T-cell memory formation after mild COVID-19. Study overall: Most TCR clusters belonged to a single donor.

CDR1 and CDR2 from the germline V gene are SGHTA and FQGNSA. This CDR3 is 13 amino acids long. V gave up 5 bases and J gave up 2 bases, with 9 bases separating them. With constant-segment primers, 5'RACE yielded cDNA libraries of TCR alpha and TCR beta that carried sample barcodes and UMIs. TCRdb analysed the 5' RACE reads with MiXCR anew, one entry per CDR3 protein. The sample shows around 180,000 distinct CDR3 sequences, less than 20% of them seen only once. General study findings and limits: Contracting CD4+ clones were located mainly in CM and EM, and CD8+ clones in EMRA. SARS-CoV-2 specificity of second-wave clones peaking day 37 was unconfirmed.

The table lists this clonotype with a few counts. Its antigen is not known. The sample comprised PBMCs or a T cell subset sorted from them (not recorded which). The V call is TRBV7-2, the J call TRBJ1-2, with no clear D. The clonotype originates from a man younger than 35 who had mild COVID-19 (a few samples of this study predate the infection). Cell type and time point are not known. DNA for the CDR3: TGTGCCAGCAGCCCCCGGAGAAACTATGGCTACACCTTC. Translating gives CASSPRRNYGYTF.